This TCR beta chain originates from a study of pediatric ulcerative colitis. One to two pinch biopsies were taken from the rectum during colonoscopy. Method: immunoSEQ multiplex PCR; TCRdb's copy keeps in-frame clones and lacks some. The repertoire includes some 40,000 clones, roughly 70% of them detected once, and roughly 8.6% sits in the top ten. The germline V gene encodes CDR1 SGHRS and CDR2 YFSETQ. The CDR3 extends over 15 amino acids. Trimming cost V 1 base and J 5 bases; bases outside gene matches: 3. This clone was counted a few times. Sequencing was carried out using gut tissue. The J gene is TRBJ1-4, the V gene TRBV5-1; TRBD1 matches 9 bases. The sequence was obtained from a boy aged 5-17 years with severe ulcerative colitis. CDR3 region: CASSLYGQGNEKLFF. The CDR3 DNA sequence: TGCGCCAGCAGCTTGTACGGACAGGGGAATGAAAAACTGTTTTTT.